These 22 T cell receptor beta chains originate from one sample sequenced in a study of CD8 T cells in ankylosing spondylitis. One entry per CDR3 protein, called by TCRdb with MiXCR from the 5' RACE reads. There are approximately 180,000 distinct CDR3 sequences in the sample; around a sixth occur only once, and around 4.5% lies in the top ten. Sequenced input: blood, either unsorted or a sorted T cell fraction (not recorded which). The source of these receptors is a male donor aged 10-29 years with ankylosing spondylitis or in good health (not recorded which).

This clonotype was seen repeatedly, ten times or more. This sequence joins TRBV3-1 and TRBJ2-3; 8 positions match TRBD2. Looked up from germline, CDR1 is LGHDT and CDR2 is YNNKEL (reference sequence). Germline trimming cut 2 bases from V and 0 bases from J; bases unmatched to any gene: 7. This CDR3 is built from 17 residues. CDR3 sequence: CASSQWLAGSSTDTQYF. The CDR3 coding sequence is TGTGCCAGCAGCCAATGGTTAGCGGGGTCTAGCACAGATACGCAGTATTTT.

This clonotype was recorded many times. The CDR3 DNA reads as TGCGCCAGCAGCTTGGGGGTAGCTCCCCCGGACGAGCAGTACTTC. Its translation is CASSLGVAPPDEQYF. The chain carries TRBV5-1 and TRBJ2-7, with D hard to call. Per the germline V gene, CDR1 is SGHRS and CDR2 is YFSETQ. Trimming left V 0 bases short and J 5 bases short, with 15 bases between. There are 15 residues in the CDR3.

This clonotype turned up a few times. The chain uses TRBV10-1 and TRBJ1-1; D may be TRBD1 (5 bases). The CDR3 totals 14 residues. The V gene lost 3 bases and the J gene lost 0 bases, with 8 bases spanning the gap. Germline V CDR1 and CDR2: WNHNN, SYGVQD (reference sequence). The CDR3 spells CASSEGTMNTEAFF. The CDR3 region has the DNA TGCGCCAGCAGTGAAGGGACGATGAACACTGAAGCTTTCTTT.

This clonotype was recorded at least ten times. The chain employs TRBV6-5 and TRBJ2-3; 12 bases match TRBD2. The germline V gene has CDR1 MNHEY and CDR2 SVGAGI. CDR3 length: 17 residues. V trimming: 2 bases; J trimming: 0 bases; junction bases outside the gene matches: 3. The CDR3, as DNA: TGTGCCAGCAGTTACCTCGGGACTAGCGGGAGCACAGATACGCAGTATTTT. As protein: CASSYLGTSGSTDTQYF.

Of note for this clonotype: A much bigger clone sits one base away, suggesting this may be a read error. In nucleotides, the CDR3 is TGTGCCTGGAGTGTTGCTGAAAGGCACGAGCAGTACTTC. Translation gives CAWSVAERHEQYF. This chain uses TRBV30 with TRBJ2-7; D gene uncertain. The V end lost 0 bases, the J end lost 5 bases, and 11 bases lay between the germline ends. CDR3 length: 13 amino acids. Germline V gene data show CDR1 as GTSNPN and CDR2 as SVGIG (reference sequence).

This clonotype was seen ten or more times. The junction and the germline gene differ at one end; a read error may be behind it. This rearrangement joins TRBV6-5 to TRBJ2-7; a possible D gene is TRBD1 (6 bases). In germline, CDR1 is MNHEY, CDR2 SVGAGI. The CDR3 loop spans 13 amino acids. The CDR3 here is CASQGPGSFEQYF. The CDR3 bases are TGTGCCAGCCAGGGGCCAGGGTCCTTCGAGCAGTACTTC.

The sample holds many counts of this clonotype. The V and J genes are TRBV15 and TRBJ2-3, with 9 bases identical to TRBD2. After removal of 5 bases from V and 6 bases from J, the junction contained 12 bases not matched to a gene. CDR1 is LNHNV, CDR2 YYDKDF, per germline (reference sequence). The CDR3 spans 16 residues. The CDR3 sequence is CATSPGAGGVRDTQYF. The DNA of the CDR3 is TGTGCCACCAGCCCCGGTGCGGGAGGGGTCCGTGATACGCAGTATTTT.

This clonotype was seen at least ten times. The J gene is TRBJ1-1, the V gene TRBV29-1; D remains unclear. The germline V and J ends were trimmed by 4 bases and 4 bases, with 10 bases remaining between them. The CDR3 extends over 12 amino acids. Germline loops: CDR1 SQVTM, CDR2 ANQGSEA. The CDR3 sequence is CSVATSRTEAFF. Here the CDR3 DNA reads TGCAGCGTTGCAACGAGCCGCACTGAAGCTTTCTTT. The entire variable domain, with the rest obtained from reference TRBV29-1 and TRBJ1-1, is as follows: SAVISQKPSRDICQRGTSLTIQCQVDSQVTMMFWYRQQPGQSLTLIATANQGSEATYESGFVIDKFPISRPNLTFSTLTVSNMSPEDSSIYLCSVATSRTEAFFGQGTRLTVV.

This clonotype has ten or more counts. The rearrangement joins TRBV30 to TRBJ2-5; 9 bases fit TRBD1. The trim removed 2 bases at V and 7 bases at J, leaving 11 bases unmatched. Germline assignment: CDR1 GTSNPN and CDR2 SVGIG (reference sequence). This CDR3 spans 15 amino acids. The CDR3 DNA sequence: TGTGCCTGGAGTCAGTGGGACAGGGAGGTCGCGACCCAGTACTTC. Encoded protein: CAWSQWDREVATQYF.

This clonotype came up many times. The chain carries TRBV7-8 and TRBJ2-1; a possible D gene is TRBD1 (6 bases). Germline V gives CDR1 SGHVS, CDR2 FQNEAQ. The CDR3 is 16 residues long. V was pared by 8 bases and J by 0 bases, with 17 bases between. CDR3 region: CASGNRVSRSYNEQFF. The CDR3 DNA sequence: TGTGCCAGCGGAAACAGGGTCTCCCGCTCCTACAATGAGCAGTTCTTC.

The V gene is TRBV29-1, the J gene TRBJ2-1; 10 bases line up with TRBD2. Germline values: CDR1 SQVTM, CDR2 ANQGSEA. CDR3 length: 14 amino acids. V was clipped by 4 bases and J by 5 bases; unmatched bases: 5. This CDR3 reads CSVAGLAPNNEQFF. CDR3 nucleotide sequence: TGCAGCGTTGCGGGACTAGCGCCCAACAATGAGCAGTTCTTC.

In its sample, this clonotype was seen many times. V and J are TRBV20-1 and TRBJ2-1; no firm D call. CDR3 length equals 13 residues. V was pared by 2 bases and J by 2 bases, with 7 bases between. Looked up from germline, CDR1 is DFQATT and CDR2 is SNEGSKA (reference sequence). Written as DNA, the CDR3 is TGCAGTGCTAGACCTCCCGCCTACAATGAGCAGTTCTTC. Its protein is CSARPPAYNEQFF.

This clonotype was seen many times. This sequence joins TRBV6-9 and TRBJ2-7; D remains ambiguous. The germline gives CDR1 MNHGY, CDR2 SVAAGI. This CDR3 comprises 14 residues. Trimming removed 7 bases at V and 2 bases at J, with 15 bases between. CDR3 sequence: CASIDRGAPYEQYV. The CDR3 coding sequence is TGTGCCAGCATTGATCGAGGCGCCCCCTACGAGCAGTACGTC.

This clonotype has a count of ten or more. V usage is TRBV12-3 or TRBV12-4 and J usage is TRBJ2-2; TRBD2 is a possible D gene (7 bases). CDR3 size: 16 residues. V lost 6 bases to trimming and J lost 4 bases, with 18 bases between them. The DNA of the CDR3 is TGTGCCAGCAGCTTCCTCAAGGGGGGGAGCACCGGGGAGCTGTTTTTT. Residues: CASSFLKGGSTGELFF.

This clonotype appeared many times. This chain connects TRBV14 to TRBJ2-1; a possible D gene is TRBD1 (5 bases). This CDR3 contains 13 residues. CDR1 and CDR2 (germline): SGHDN, FVKESK. Between the trimmed V and J ends, which lost 4 bases and 8 bases, there was a span of 12 bases. The CDR3, as DNA: TGTGCCAGCAGCCGATCAGGGCCGTATGAGCAGTTCTTC. Amino acids: CASSRSGPYEQFF.

This clonotype has more than one count but fewer than ten. The rearrangement uses TRBV20-1 and TRBJ2-5; D remains ambiguous. V lost 5 bases and J 2 bases, leaving 9 bases between the germline ends. The CDR3 has 12 amino acids. Per germline, CDR1 DFQATT and CDR2 SNEGSKA (reference sequence). CDR3 amino acids: CSARWAQETQYF. The DNA of the CDR3 is TGCAGTGCTCGATGGGCTCAAGAGACCCAGTACTTC.

The table lists this clonotype with many counts. J is TRBJ2-2 and V is TRBV5-1, with D tentatively TRBD1 or TRBD2 (5 bases each). This CDR3 has 16 amino acids. The V and J ends lost 4 bases and 0 bases respectively, with 13 bases between them. Germline V CDR1 and CDR2: SGHRS, YFSETQ. CDR3 in DNA: TGCGCCAGCAGCAATACCGGGACCGCGAACACCGGGGAGCTGTTTTTT. Protein product: CASSNTGTANTGELFF.

The gene calls are TRBV18 and TRBJ2-2; D perhaps matches TRBD2 (5 bases). V was clipped by 1 base and J by 7 bases, with 7 bases between them. This CDR3 has 13 residues. Germline assignment: CDR1 KGHSH and CDR2 LQKENI. The CDR3 nucleotides read TGTGCCAGCTCACCACGGGAGAGCGGGGAGCTGTTTTTT. Translating gives CASSPRESGELFF.

The chain joins TRBV29-1 to TRBJ2-3; D unclear. There are 11 residues in the CDR3. Germline V CDR1 and CDR2: SQVTM, ANQGSEA. V dropped 4 bases and J dropped 5 bases, with 7 bases sitting between them. The CDR3 DNA is TGCAGCGTTGTTGTCGGAGATACGCAGTATTTT. Translation: CSVVVGDTQYF.

This clonotype was seen at least ten times. The chain carries TRBV10-3 and TRBJ2-1, with 7 bases matching TRBD1. From germline, CDR1 is ENHRY and CDR2 SYGVKD. Unmatched junction bases numbered 8, after V lost 2 bases and J lost 7 bases. This CDR3 comprises 15 residues. The CDR3, as DNA: TGTGCCATCAGTGAGGGGAAGGGGGCGCGGAATGAGCAGTTCTTC. Translating gives CAISEGKGARNEQFF.

This clonotype was detected many times. The chain has TRBV4-2 and TRBJ2-7; D might be TRBD1 (5 bases). Germline lookup yields CDR1 LGHNA and CDR2 YNFKEQ. The CDR3 sequence is 14 residues long. Deletions cut 1 base from V and 2 bases from J, with 9 bases between. The CDR3 DNA is TGTGCCAGCAGCCAAGTCACAGGTACCTACGAGCAGTACTTC. Encoded protein: CASSQVTGTYEQYF.

This clonotype was counted ten times or more. The V gene is TRBV20-1, the J gene TRBJ1-1; maybe TRBD1 (6 bases). CDR3 length: 14 amino acids. Germline CDR1 and CDR2: DFQATT and SNEGSKA (reference sequence). Deletions cut 0 bases from V and 4 bases from J, with 12 bases between. CDR3 nucleotide sequence: TGCAGTGCTAGAGATCCTGGGGGCGGCACTGAAGCTTTCTTT. Translated, it gives CSARDPGGGTEAFF.